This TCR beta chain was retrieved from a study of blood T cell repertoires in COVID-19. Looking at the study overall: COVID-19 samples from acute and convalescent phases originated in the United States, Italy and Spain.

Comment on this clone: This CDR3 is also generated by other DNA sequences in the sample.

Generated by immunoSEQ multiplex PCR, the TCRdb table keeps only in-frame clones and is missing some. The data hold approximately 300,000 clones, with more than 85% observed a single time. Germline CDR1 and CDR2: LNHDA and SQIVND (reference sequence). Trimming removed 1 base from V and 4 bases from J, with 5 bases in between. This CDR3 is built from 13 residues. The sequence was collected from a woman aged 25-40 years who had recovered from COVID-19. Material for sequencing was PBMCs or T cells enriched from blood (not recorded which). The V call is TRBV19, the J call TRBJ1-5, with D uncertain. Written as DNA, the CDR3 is TGTGCCAGTAGTATAGCCAGAAATCAGCCCCAGCATTTT. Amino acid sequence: CASSIARNQPQHF.